This T cell receptor (beta chain) comes out of a study of blood T cell repertoires in COVID-19. Worth noting for this clone: Distinct nucleotide sequences in the sample also encode this CDR3.

Authors' analysis steps: Researchers report that nucleated cell counts were estimated from reference gene primer amplification. The table came from immunoSEQ multiplex PCR; TCRdb's copy has only in-frame clones and leaves some out. V and J calls and clone size are as listed in that table; D and trimming were resolved from the DNA. Of some 460,000 clones detected, 80% to 90% appear once; the ten largest clones hold roughly 4.3%. This CDR3 has 12 amino acids. The V gene's germline CDR1 is SNHLY and CDR2 FYNNEI. V gave up 5 bases and J gave up 0 bases, with 5 bases separating them. V usage is TRBV2 and J usage is TRBJ2-7, with unresolved D. The sample was peripheral blood. The source is a woman under 40 with acute or convalescent COVID-19. The CDR3 DNA reads as TGTGCCAGCAGTTACAGCTCCTACGAGCAGTACTTC. It codes for CASSYSSYEQYF.